This passage covers 10 T cell receptor beta chains from one sample sequenced in a study of blood T cell repertoires in COVID-19. This table comes from immunoSEQ multiplex PCR, and its TCRdb copy is limited to in-frame clones, with some not included. Of under 450,000 clones in the sample, roughly 90% are singletons; the top ten hold roughly 0.86%. Sequenced input: PBMCs or T cells enriched from blood (not recorded which). Source of these receptors: a middle-aged woman who had been exposed to COVID-19.

The chain couples TRBV21-1 to TRBJ1-4; TRBD1, as called in the table, went unchecked against the DNA. TRBV21-1 is a pseudogene segment. The CDR3 covers 17 residues. In DNA form, the CDR3 reads TGTGCCAGCCCGGGGGACAGGGGGCAGGGAACTAATGAAAAACTGTTTTTT. It yields the protein CASPGDRGQGTNEKLFF.

This chain uses TRBV2 with TRBJ2-7; TRBD1 agrees at 10 bases. The CDR3 spans 14 residues. Germline V lookup: CDR1 SNHLY, CDR2 FYNNEI. The V segment lost 7 bases and the J segment 3 bases; nucleotides outside the gene matches: 6. This chain's CDR3 is CASTPRDRGYEQYF. CDR3 nucleotides: TGTGCCAGCACCCCCCGGGACAGGGGCTACGAGCAGTACTTC.

CDR3 amino acids: CASSANRGTGTHYGYTF. The CDR3 DNA follows: TGTGCCAGCAGCGCCAATCGGGGGACCGGGACGCACTATGGCTACACCTTC. V is TRBV9 and J is TRBJ1-2, with D tentatively TRBD1 (5 bases). With 3 bases removed from V and 3 bases from J, the gap between germline ends came to 21 bases. Germline CDR1 reads SGDLS; CDR2 reads YYNGEE. The CDR3 runs to 17 residues.

The chain is built from TRBV5-4 and TRBJ1-1; 9 bases line up with TRBD1. The ends lost 0 bases at V and 3 bases at J; junction bases unmatched: 6. The CDR3 runs to 16 residues. In germline, CDR1 is SGHNT, CDR2 YYREEE (reference sequence). The CDR3 nucleotides are TGTGCCAGCAGCTTGGGGGATAACAGGGGGCACACTGAAGCTTTCTTT. Translating gives CASSLGDNRGHTEAFF.

This sequence joins TRBV21-1 and TRBJ1-4; whether TRBD1, the table's D call, matches the DNA was not checked. TRBV21-1 is designated a pseudogene. The CDR3 contains 16 residues. CDR3 in DNA: TGTGCCAGCAGCAACCCCCCTACAACAGGGGTTGAAAAACTGTTTTTT. Residues: CASSNPPTTGVEKLFF.

The gene calls are TRBV7-2 and TRBJ1-3; D is unresolved. The CDR3 has 16 residues. V lost 0 bases to trimming and J lost 3 bases, with 12 bases between them. Germline CDR1 reads SGHTA; CDR2 reads FQGNSA. The CDR3 nucleotides are TGTGCCAGCAGCTTAGCTTCTCGGGGTAATGGAAACACCATATATTTT. It yields the protein CASSLASRGNGNTIYF.

This clone has just one count. Other DNA variants within this sample encode the same CDR3. The J gene is TRBJ1-5, the V gene TRBV18; D might be TRBD1 (5 bases). Germline V gene data show CDR1 as KGHSH and CDR2 as LQKENI. This CDR3 has 13 amino acids. Trimming left V 2 bases short and J 7 bases short, with 9 bases between. The CDR3 reads CASSPGGGQPQHF. As DNA, the CDR3 is TGTGCCAGCTCACCAGGGGGAGGGCAGCCCCAGCATTTT.

The V gene is TRBV28, the J gene TRBJ1-2, with D maybe TRBD1 (6 bases). Looked up from germline, CDR1 is MDHEN and CDR2 is SYDVKM. V was cut by 1 base and J by 9 bases, with 12 bases left in between. The CDR3 extends over 13 amino acids. CDR3: CASSLLQGRSYTF. For the CDR3, the DNA is TGTGCCAGCAGTTTATTACAGGGTAGAAGCTACACCTTC.

V usage is TRBV19 and J usage is TRBJ1-2; the D is unclear. This CDR3 contains 12 residues. Trimming took 3 bases from V and 7 from J, leaving 9 bases between them. CDR1 and CDR2 from the germline V gene are LNHDA and SQIVND (reference sequence). CDR3 DNA sequence: TGTGCCAGTAGTATCGGTTTCGGTGGCTACACCTTC. Protein product: CASSIGFGGYTF.

The V and J genes are TRBV2 and TRBJ1-1; D gene ambiguous. V lost 7 bases, J lost 4 bases, and 16 bases lay in between. The CDR3 is 14 amino acids. Germline V gene lookup returns CDR1 SNHLY and CDR2 FYNNEI. CDR3 region: CASTLSGSGTEAFF. In DNA, the CDR3 is TGTGCCAGCACTTTATCTGGCTCTGGCACTGAAGCTTTCTTT.